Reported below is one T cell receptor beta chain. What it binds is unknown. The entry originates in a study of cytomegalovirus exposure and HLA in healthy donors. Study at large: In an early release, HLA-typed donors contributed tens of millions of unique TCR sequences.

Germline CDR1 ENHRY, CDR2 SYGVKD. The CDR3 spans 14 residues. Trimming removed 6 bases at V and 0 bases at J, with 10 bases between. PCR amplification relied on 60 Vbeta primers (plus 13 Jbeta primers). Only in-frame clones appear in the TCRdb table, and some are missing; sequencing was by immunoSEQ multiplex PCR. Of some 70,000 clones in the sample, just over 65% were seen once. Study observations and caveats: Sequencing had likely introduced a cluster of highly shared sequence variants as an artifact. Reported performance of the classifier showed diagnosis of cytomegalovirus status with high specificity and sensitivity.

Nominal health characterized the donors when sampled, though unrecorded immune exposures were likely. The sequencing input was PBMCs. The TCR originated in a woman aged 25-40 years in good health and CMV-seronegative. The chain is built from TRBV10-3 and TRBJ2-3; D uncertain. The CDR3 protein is CAIRLNPSTDTQYF. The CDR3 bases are TGTGCCATCAGACTGAACCCTAGCACAGATACGCAGTATTTT.